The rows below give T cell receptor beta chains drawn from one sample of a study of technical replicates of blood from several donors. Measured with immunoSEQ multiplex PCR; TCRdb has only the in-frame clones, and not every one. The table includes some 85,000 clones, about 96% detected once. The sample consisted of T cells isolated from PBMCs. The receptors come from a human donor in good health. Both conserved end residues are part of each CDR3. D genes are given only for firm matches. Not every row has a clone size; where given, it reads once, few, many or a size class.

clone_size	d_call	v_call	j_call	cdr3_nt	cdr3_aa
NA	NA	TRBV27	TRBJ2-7	TGTGCCAGCAGTCTCGAGACAGCCCCGTACTACGAGCAGTACTTC	CASSLETAPYYEQYF
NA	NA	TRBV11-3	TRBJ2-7	TGTGCCAGCAGTCAAAGCCGGGGAATGAGGAAGTACTTC	CASSQSRGMRKYF
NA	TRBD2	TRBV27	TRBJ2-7	TGTGCCAGCAGTTTACGGGAGGGGTACGAGCAGTACTTC	CASSLREGYEQYF
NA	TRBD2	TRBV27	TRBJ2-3	TGTGCCAGCAGTTCGAAGACTAGCAGCCGCACAGATACGCAGTATTTT	CASSSKTSSRTDTQYF
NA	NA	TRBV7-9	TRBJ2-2	TGTGCCAGCAGCCCTCAGGGTACCGGGGAGCTGTTTTTT	CASSPQGTGELFF
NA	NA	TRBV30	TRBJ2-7	TGTGCCTGGAGTGGGACAACATCCGAGCAGTACTTC	CAWSGTTSEQYF
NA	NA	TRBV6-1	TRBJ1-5	TGTGCCAGCAGTGAAGTTTGGCTAGGACATCCCAAGCCCCAGCATTTT	CASSEVWLGHPKPQHF
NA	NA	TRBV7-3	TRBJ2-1	TGTGCCAGCAGCTTAACTAGCTATAACAATGAGCAGTTCTTC	CASSLTSYNNEQFF
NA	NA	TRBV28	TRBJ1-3	TGTGCCAGCAGTTTAGGGCAGGGTGCCCACACCATATATTTT	CASSLGQGAHTIYF
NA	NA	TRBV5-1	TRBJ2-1	TGCGCCAGCAGCTACGAAACGCTCGGGTTTGGTGAGCAGTTCTTC	CASSYETLGFGEQFF
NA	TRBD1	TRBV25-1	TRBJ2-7	TGTGCCAGCAGTGAAGGGACAGGGTCGGGGGAGCAGTACTTC	CASSEGTGSGEQYF
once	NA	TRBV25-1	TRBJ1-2	TGTGCCAGCGGGCCGGACAGTCTCGGCTACACCTTC	CASGPDSLGYTF
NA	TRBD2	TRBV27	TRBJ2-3	TGTGCCAGCAGTCGGGGACTAGCGGGAGGCACCACAGATACGCAGTATTTT	CASSRGLAGGTTDTQYF
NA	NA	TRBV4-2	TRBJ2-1	TGTGCCAGCAGCCAAGATTACGTAACGGGAATCTCCTACAATGAGCAGTTCTTC	CASSQDYVTGISYNEQFF
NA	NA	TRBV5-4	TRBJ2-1	TGTGCCAGCAGCTTGGATCTAGACGGTTCCTACAATGAGCAGTTCTTC	CASSLDLDGSYNEQFF
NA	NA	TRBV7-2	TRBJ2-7	TGTGCCAGCAGCTCCCCGTACTCCTACGAGCAGTACTTC	CASSSPYSYEQYF
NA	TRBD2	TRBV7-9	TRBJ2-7	TGTGCCAGCAGCTTAGGACTAGCTTCTAACGAGCAGTACTTC	CASSLGLASNEQYF
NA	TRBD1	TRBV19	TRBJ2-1	TGTGCCAGTAGTATAGACAGACCAGGGGGCAACCTCAATGAGCAGTTCTTC	CASSIDRPGGNLNEQFF
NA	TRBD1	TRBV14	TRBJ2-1	TGTGCCAGCAGCCAAGATCCTGGACAGGGGGCGCGTCGCCCCTACAATGAGCAGTTCTTC	CASSQDPGQGARRPYNEQFF
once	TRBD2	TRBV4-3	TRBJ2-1	TGCGCCAGCAGCCCGACCGGGACTAGCGGTACCCGTGAGCAGTTCTTC	CASSPTGTSGTREQFF
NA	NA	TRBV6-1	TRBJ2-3	TGTGCCAGCATGCGTGCCACAGATACGCAGTATTTT	CASMRATDTQYF
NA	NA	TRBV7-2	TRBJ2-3	TGTGCCAGCAGCTCCCCGGGCACAGATACGCAGTATTTT	CASSSPGTDTQYF
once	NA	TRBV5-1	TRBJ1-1	TGCGCCAGCAGACGGACGGACATGAACACTGAAGCTTTCTTT	CASRRTDMNTEAFF
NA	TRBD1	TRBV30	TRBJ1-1	TGTGCCTGGAGGGGACAGGGGGCCACTGAAGCTTTCTTT	CAWRGQGATEAFF
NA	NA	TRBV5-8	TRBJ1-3	TGTGCCAGCAGCTTGGAAGGGGAACCTGGAAACACCATATATTTT	CASSLEGEPGNTIYF
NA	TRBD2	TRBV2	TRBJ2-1	TGTGCCAGCAGGGACACTAGCGGCAGCTCCTACAATGAGCAGTTCTTC	CASRDTSGSSYNEQFF
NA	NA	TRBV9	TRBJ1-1	TGTGCCAGCAGCGTAGCTCAGGGGCGGAACACTGAAGCTTTCTTT	CASSVAQGRNTEAFF
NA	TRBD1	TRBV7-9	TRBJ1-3	TGTGCCAGCAGCTTCGGTTTAACAGGGGGCGCTGGACGTGGAAACACCATATATTTT	CASSFGLTGGAGRGNTIYF
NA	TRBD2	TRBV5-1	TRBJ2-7	TGCGCCAGCAGCTTGAGCCTAGCGGGAGTAGACGAGCAGTACTTC	CASSLSLAGVDEQYF
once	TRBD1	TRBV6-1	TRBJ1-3	TGTGCCAGCAGTGCGTCCCGACAGGGATTAGACACCATATATTTT	CASSASRQGLDTIYF